The clone carrying this T cell receptor (beta chain) has at least ten counts. Its antigen is undetermined. TCRdb ran MiXCR on the PCR reads and lists one entry per CDR3 protein. The sample contains 40,000 or so distinct CDR3 sequences, less than 20% of which appear only once. This sample was included in a study of molecular identifiers for immune sequencing clone quantification. About the research overall: In replicates, RNA from roughly 18,000 or 92,000 naive CD8 cells was split five ways, four sequenced. Findings and caveats of the study: In cases of identical TCR molecules sharing a barcode, highly expanded clone sizes could be underestimated.

Trimming stripped 5 bases from V and 5 bases from J, with 12 bases between. CDR1 and CDR2 (germline): MNHEY, SMNVEV (reference sequence). This CDR3 contains 14 residues. This TCR came from a human donor in good health. Some libraries in this study had Jurkat cell RNA spiked in. This chain joins TRBV27 and TRBJ2-2; possibly TRBD2 for D (5 bases). The sequenced sample consisted of naive CD8+ T cells from blood, with Jurkat cell RNA spiked in. The subset is: FACS-sorted CD8+CD4-CCR7+CD45RA+ naive T cells. The CDR3 sequence: CASSLAIPTGELFF. The CDR3 bases are TGTGCCAGCAGTCTAGCCATTCCTACCGGGGAGCTGTTTTTT.